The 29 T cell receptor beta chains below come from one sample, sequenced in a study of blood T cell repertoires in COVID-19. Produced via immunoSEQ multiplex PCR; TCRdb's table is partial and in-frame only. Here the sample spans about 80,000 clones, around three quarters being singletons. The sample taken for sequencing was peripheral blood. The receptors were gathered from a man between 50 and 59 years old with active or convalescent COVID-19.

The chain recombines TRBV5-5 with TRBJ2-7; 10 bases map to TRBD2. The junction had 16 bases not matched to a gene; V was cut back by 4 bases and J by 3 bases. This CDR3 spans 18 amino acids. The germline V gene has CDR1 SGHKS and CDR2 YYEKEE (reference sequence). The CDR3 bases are TGTGCCAGCAGCGCGGGAACTAGCGGGGTCTTCGACCTCTACGAGCAGTACTTC. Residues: CASSAGTSGVFDLYEQYF.

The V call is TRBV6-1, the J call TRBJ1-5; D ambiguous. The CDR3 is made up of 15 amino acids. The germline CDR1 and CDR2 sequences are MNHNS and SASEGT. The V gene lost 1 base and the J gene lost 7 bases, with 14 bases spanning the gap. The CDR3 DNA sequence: TGTGCCAGCAGTGAAGATTGGGGAGGAGGACAGCCCCAGCATTTT. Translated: CASSEDWGGGQPQHF.

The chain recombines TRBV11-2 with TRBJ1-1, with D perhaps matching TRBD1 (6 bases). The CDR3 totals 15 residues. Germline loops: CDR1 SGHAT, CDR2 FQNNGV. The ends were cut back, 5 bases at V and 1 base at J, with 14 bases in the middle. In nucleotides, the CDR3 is TGTGCCAGCAGCCTCCCCGGGACAACGAACACTGAAGCTTTCTTT. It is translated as CASSLPGTTNTEAFF.

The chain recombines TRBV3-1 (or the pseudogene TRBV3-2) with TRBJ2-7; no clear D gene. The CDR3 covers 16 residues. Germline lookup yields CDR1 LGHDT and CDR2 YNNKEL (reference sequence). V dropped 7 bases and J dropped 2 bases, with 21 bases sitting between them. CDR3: CASTQILYTEAYEQYF. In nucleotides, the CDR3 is TGTGCCAGCACCCAGATCCTGTACACCGAAGCCTACGAGCAGTACTTC.

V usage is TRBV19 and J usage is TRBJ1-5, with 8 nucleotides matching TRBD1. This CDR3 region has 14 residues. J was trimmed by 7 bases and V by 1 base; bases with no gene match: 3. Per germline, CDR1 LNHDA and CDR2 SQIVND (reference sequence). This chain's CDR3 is CASSIGDRGQPQHF. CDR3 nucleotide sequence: TGTGCCAGTAGTATAGGAGACAGGGGACAGCCCCAGCATTTT.

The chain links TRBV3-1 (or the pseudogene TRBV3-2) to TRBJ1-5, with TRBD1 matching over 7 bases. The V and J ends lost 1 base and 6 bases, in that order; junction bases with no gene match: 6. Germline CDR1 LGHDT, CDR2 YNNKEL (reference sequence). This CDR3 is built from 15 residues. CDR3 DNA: TGTGCCAGCAGCCAAGGAGGGGGCGGTGGTCAGCCCCAGCATTTT. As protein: CASSQGGGGGQPQHF.

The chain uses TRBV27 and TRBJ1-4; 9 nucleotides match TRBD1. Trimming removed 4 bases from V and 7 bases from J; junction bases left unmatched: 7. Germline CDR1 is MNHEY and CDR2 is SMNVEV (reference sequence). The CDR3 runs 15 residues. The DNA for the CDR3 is TGTGCCAGCAGTTCCTTACAGGGGGCCGGTGAAAAACTGTTTTTT. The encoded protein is CASSSLQGAGEKLFF.

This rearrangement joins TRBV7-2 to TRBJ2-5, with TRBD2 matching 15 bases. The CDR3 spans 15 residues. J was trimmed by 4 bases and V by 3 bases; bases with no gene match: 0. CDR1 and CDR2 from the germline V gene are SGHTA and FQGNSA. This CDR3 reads CASSLGLAGGETQYF. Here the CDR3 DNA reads TGTGCCAGCAGCTTGGGACTAGCGGGGGGAGAGACCCAGTACTTC.

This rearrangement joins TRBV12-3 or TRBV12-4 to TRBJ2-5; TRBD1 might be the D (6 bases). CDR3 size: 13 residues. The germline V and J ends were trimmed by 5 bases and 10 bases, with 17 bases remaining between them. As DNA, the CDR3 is TGTGCCAGCAGTCCCCAGACAGGCGTGGACCAGTACTTC. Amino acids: CASSPQTGVDQYF.

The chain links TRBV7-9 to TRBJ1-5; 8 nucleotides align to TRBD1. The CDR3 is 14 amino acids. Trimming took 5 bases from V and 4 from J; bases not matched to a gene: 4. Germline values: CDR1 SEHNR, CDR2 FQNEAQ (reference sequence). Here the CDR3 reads CASSPRGQNQPQHF. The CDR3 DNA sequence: TGTGCCAGCAGCCCCAGGGGGCAGAATCAGCCCCAGCATTTT.

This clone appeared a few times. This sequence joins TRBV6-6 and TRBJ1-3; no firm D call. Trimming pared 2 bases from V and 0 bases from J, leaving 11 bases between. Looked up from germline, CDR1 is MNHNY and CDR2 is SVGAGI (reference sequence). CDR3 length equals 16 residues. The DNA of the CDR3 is TGTGCCAGCAGTTACGGAACAGCCGGCTCTGGAAACACCATATATTTT. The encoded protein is CASSYGTAGSGNTIYF.

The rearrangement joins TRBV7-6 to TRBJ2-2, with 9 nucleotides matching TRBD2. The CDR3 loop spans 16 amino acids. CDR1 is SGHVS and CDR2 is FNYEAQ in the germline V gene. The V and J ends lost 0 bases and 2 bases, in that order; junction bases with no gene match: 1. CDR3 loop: CASSLAAGGNTGELFF. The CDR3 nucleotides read TGTGCCAGCAGCTTAGCAGCGGGGGGAAACACCGGGGAGCTGTTTTTT.

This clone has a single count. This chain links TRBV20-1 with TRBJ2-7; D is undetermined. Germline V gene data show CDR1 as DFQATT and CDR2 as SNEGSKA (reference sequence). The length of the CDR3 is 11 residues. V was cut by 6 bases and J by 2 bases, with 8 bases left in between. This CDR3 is CSAEVAYEQYF. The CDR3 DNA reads TGCAGTGCAGAAGTAGCCTACGAGCAGTACTTC.

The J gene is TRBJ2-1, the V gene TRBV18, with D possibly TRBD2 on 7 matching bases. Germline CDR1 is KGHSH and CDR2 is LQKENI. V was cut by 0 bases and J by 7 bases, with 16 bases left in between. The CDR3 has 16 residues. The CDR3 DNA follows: TGTGCCAGCTCACCACCGGGGGGGCACGAGGTGAATGAGCAGTTCTTC. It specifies CASSPPGGHEVNEQFF. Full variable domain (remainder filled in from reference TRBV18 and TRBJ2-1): NAGVMQNPRHLVRRRGQEARLRCSPMKGHSHVYWYRQLPEEGLKFMVYLQKENIIDESGMPKERFSAEFPKEGPSILRIQQVVRGDSAAYFCASSPPGGHEVNEQFFGPGTRLTVL.

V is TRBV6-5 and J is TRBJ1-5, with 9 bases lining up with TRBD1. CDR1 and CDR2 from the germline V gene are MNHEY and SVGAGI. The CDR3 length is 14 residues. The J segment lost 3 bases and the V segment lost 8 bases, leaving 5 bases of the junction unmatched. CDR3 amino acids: CASRDREANQPQHF. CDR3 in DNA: TGTGCCAGCCGGGACAGGGAAGCCAATCAGCCCCAGCATTTT.

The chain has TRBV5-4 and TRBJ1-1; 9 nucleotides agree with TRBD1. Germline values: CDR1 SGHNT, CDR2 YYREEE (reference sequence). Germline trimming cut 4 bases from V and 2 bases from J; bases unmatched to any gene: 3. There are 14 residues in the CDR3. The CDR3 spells CASSTGGLNTEAFF. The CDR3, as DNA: TGTGCCAGCAGCACAGGGGGCTTAAACACTGAAGCTTTCTTT.

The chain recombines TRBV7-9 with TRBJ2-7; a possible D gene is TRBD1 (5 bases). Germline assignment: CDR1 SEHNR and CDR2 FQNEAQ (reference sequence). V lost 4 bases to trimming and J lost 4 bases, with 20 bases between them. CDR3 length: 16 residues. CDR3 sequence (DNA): TGTGCCAGCAGCTCCCCAAGGGGCAGCCCGGGTTACGAGCAGTACTTC. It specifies CASSSPRGSPGYEQYF.

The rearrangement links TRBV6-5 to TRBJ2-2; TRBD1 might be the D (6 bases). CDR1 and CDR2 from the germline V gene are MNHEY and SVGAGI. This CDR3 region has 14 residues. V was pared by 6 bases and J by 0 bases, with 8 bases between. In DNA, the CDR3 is TGTGCCAGCAGAGACAGGACGAACACCGGGGAGCTGTTTTTT. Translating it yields CASRDRTNTGELFF.

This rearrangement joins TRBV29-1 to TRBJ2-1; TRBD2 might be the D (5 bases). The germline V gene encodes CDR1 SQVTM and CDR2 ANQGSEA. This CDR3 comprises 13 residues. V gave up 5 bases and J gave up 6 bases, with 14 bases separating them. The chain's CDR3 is CSVTHTGSNEQFF. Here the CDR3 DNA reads TGCAGCGTTACCCATACGGGATCCAATGAGCAGTTCTTC.

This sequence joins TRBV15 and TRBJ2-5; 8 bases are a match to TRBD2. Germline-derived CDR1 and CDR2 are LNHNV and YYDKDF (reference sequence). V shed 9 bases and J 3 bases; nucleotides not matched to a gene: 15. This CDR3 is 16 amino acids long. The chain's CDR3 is CATETGRGGFEETQYF. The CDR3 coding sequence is TGTGCCACAGAAACCGGGAGGGGAGGGTTTGAAGAGACCCAGTACTTC.

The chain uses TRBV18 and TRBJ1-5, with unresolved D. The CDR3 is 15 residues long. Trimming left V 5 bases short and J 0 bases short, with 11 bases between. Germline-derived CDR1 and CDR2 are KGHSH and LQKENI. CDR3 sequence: CASSKDTYSNQPQHF. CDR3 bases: TGTGCCAGCTCAAAAGACACATATAGCAATCAGCCCCAGCATTTT.

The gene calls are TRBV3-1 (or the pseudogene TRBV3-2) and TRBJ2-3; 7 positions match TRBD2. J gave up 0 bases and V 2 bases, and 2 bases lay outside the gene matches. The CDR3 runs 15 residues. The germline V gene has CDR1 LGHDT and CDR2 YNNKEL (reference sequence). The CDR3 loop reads CASSQWGGSTDTQYF. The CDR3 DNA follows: TGTGCCAGCAGCCAATGGGGGGGGAGCACAGATACGCAGTATTTT.

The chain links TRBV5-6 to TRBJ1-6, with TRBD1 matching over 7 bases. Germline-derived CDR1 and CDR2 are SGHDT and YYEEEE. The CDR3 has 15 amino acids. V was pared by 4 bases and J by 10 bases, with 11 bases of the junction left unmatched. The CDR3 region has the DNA TGTGCCAGCAGCCCCCGGACAGGACTGGGATCACCCCTCCACTTT. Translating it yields CASSPRTGLGSPLHF.

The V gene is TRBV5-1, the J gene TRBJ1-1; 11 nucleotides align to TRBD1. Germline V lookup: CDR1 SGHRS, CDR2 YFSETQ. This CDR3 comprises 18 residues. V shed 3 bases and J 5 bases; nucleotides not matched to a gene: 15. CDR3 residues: CASSSSFGTGGVLTEAFF. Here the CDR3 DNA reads TGCGCCAGCAGCTCCTCGTTCGGGACAGGGGGGGTTCTAACTGAAGCTTTCTTT.

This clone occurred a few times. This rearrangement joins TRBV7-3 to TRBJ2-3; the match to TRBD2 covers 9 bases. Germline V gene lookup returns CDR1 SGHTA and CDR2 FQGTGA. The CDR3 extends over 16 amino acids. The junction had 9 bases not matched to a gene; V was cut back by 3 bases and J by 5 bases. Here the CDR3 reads CASSFTPSGALDTQYF. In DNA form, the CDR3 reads TGTGCCAGCAGCTTCACTCCTAGCGGGGCCTTAGATACGCAGTATTTT.

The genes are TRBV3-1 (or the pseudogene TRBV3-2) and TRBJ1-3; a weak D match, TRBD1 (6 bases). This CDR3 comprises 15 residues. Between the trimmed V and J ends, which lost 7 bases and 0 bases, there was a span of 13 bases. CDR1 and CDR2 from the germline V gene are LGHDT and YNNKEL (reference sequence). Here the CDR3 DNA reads TGTGCCAGCACGTCACAGGGTCCCTCTGGAAACACCATATATTTT. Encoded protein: CASTSQGPSGNTIYF.

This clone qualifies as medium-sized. In nucleotides, the CDR3 is TGTGCCATCAGTGAGCCGGACAAGGGTTATGGCTACACCTTC. Encoded protein: CAISEPDKGYGYTF. The V gene is TRBV10-3, the J gene TRBJ1-2, with D possibly matching TRBD1 (5 bases). CDR3 size: 14 residues. Germline V gene data show CDR1 as ENHRY and CDR2 as SYGVKD. V was trimmed by 2 bases and J by 5 bases, leaving 12 bases between them.

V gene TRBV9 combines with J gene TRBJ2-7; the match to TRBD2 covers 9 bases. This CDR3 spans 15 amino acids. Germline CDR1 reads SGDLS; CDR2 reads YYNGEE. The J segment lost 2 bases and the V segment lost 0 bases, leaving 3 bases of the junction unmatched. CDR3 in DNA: TGTGCCAGCAGCGTAGGGGTAGCGGGGGCCTACGAGCAGTACTTC. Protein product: CASSVGVAGAYEQYF.

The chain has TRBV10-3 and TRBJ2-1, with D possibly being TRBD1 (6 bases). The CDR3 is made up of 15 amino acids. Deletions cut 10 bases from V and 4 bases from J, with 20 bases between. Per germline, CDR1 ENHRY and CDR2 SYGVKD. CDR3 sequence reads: CATSPRDNQYNEQFF. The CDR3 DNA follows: TGTGCCACTTCCCCCCGGGACAACCAGTACAATGAGCAGTTCTTC.